A single sample gave rise to the 28 T cell receptor beta chains below, sequenced in a study of blood T cell repertoires in COVID-19. Data came from immunoSEQ multiplex PCR; TCRdb stores just in-frame clones and leaves some out. The sample has 100,000 to 150,000 clones, 80% to 90% seen once. What was sequenced was peripheral blood. The source is an elderly man with active or convalescent COVID-19.

V is TRBV4-3 and J is TRBJ2-5; D remains ambiguous. There are 15 residues in the CDR3. V was shortened by 0 bases and J by 5 bases, with 13 bases between the two germline ends. CDR1 LGHNA and CDR2 YSLEER come from the germline V gene. The CDR3 region is CASSQDRGAWETQYF. The CDR3 DNA follows: TGCGCCAGCAGCCAAGATCGAGGTGCATGGGAGACCCAGTACTTC.

This chain uses TRBV19 with TRBJ2-7; 8 nucleotides match TRBD2. The trim removed 5 bases at V and 1 base at J, leaving 7 bases unmatched. The CDR3 has 15 residues. In germline, CDR1 is LNHDA, CDR2 SQIVND (reference sequence). For the CDR3, the DNA is TGTGCCAGTAGTGTTGAAGCGGGGGCTTCCTACGAGCAGTACTTC. It yields the protein CASSVEAGASYEQYF.

The chain joins TRBV28 to TRBJ1-5; 7 bases match TRBD1. V shed 6 bases, J shed 5 bases, and the junction held 10 bases outside the gene matches. Germline values: CDR1 MDHEN, CDR2 SYDVKM. The CDR3 consists of 15 residues. The CDR3 nucleotides are TGTGCCAGCAGCCGATCGGGACAGCCTTATCAGCCCCAGCATTTT. This gives the protein CASSRSGQPYQPQHF.

The rearrangement links TRBV5-1 to TRBJ1-2; possible D gene TRBD1, 6 bases. CDR3 length: 15 residues. CDR1 is SGHRS and CDR2 is YFSETQ in the germline V gene. Trimming cost V 0 bases and J 6 bases, with 15 bases left between them. The CDR3 region is CASSLDTAAGDGYTF. The CDR3 nucleotides read TGCGCCAGCAGCTTGGATACCGCGGCAGGGGATGGCTACACCTTC.

The V call is TRBV27, the J call TRBJ2-5, with TRBD1 as a possible D gene (5 bases). The CDR3 length is 15 residues. The germline CDR1 and CDR2 sequences are MNHEY and SMNVEV (reference sequence). Trimming shortened V by 4 bases and J by 2 bases, and 14 bases separated the two germline ends. The CDR3 reads CASSSPTDPQETQYF. CDR3 DNA sequence: TGTGCCAGCAGTTCGCCGACAGATCCTCAAGAGACCCAGTACTTC.

This clone showed up just once. The rearrangement links TRBV7-2 to TRBJ1-5, with D possibly being TRBD1 (5 bases). Trimming shortened V by 5 bases and J by 5 bases, and 16 bases separated the two germline ends. This CDR3 spans 15 amino acids. The germline V gene encodes CDR1 SGHTA and CDR2 FQGNSA. The CDR3 region has the DNA TGTGCCAGCAGCACCCCGGGGGAGGAAGATCAGCCCCAGCATTTT. Translation: CASSTPGEEDQPQHF.

Comment on this clone: One junction end disagrees with the germline gene, perhaps due to a read error. The chain is built from TRBV6-6 and TRBJ2-2; no clear D. Germline V gives CDR1 MNHNY, CDR2 SVGAGI (reference sequence). The CDR3 contains 14 residues. The CDR3 nucleotides are TGTGCCAGCAGTGACTCACCGGCGGCCGGGGAGCTGTTTTTT. Its protein is CASSDSPAAGELFF.

This clone appeared many times. The chain employs TRBV3-1 (or the pseudogene TRBV3-2) and TRBJ2-7; 7 nucleotides agree with TRBD1. The CDR3 sequence is 15 residues long. Per germline, CDR1 LGHDT and CDR2 YNNKEL (reference sequence). The V and J ends lost 6 bases and 0 bases, in that order; junction bases with no gene match: 8. The CDR3 sequence: CASRLDRENSYEQYF. For the CDR3, the DNA is TGTGCCAGCAGACTCGACAGGGAGAACTCCTACGAGCAGTACTTC.

The V call is TRBV28, the J call TRBJ1-2, with D hard to call. The germline V and J ends were trimmed by 3 bases and 7 bases, with 9 bases remaining between them. Germline values: CDR1 MDHEN, CDR2 SYDVKM. The CDR3 loop spans 12 amino acids. The CDR3 DNA is TGTGCCAGCAGTTTCTCTGGACTTGGCTACACCTTC. Amino acids: CASSFSGLGYTF.

The V gene is TRBV23-1, the J gene TRBJ1-5; D gene ambiguous. TRBV23-1 is filed as an ORF, its function uncertain. This CDR3 comprises 16 residues. V lost 6 bases to trimming and J lost 2 bases, with 17 bases between them. CDR3 region: CASRDLVSGGNQPQHF. CDR3 coding DNA: TGCGCCAGCAGGGACCTGGTGTCCGGGGGCAATCAGCCCCAGCATTTT.

The chain uses TRBV5-4 and TRBJ2-3; TRBD2 aligns across 9 bases. Germline lookup yields CDR1 SGHNT and CDR2 YYREEE (reference sequence). J was trimmed by 2 bases and V by 0 bases; bases with no gene match: 4. The CDR3 extends over 16 amino acids. This CDR3 reads CASSLEGGGATDTQYF. Written as DNA, the CDR3 is TGTGCCAGCAGCTTGGAAGGCGGGGGGGCCACAGATACGCAGTATTTT.

V and J are TRBV7-2 and TRBJ2-4; D may be TRBD1 (5 bases). The CDR3 spans 16 residues. The V gene's germline CDR1 is SGHTA and CDR2 FQGNSA. The V and J ends lost 2 bases and 6 bases respectively, with 17 bases between them. The CDR3 spells CASSLQGAVVGNIQYF. CDR3 DNA sequence: TGTGCCAGCAGCTTACAGGGCGCAGTAGTGGGAAACATTCAGTACTTC.

The chain joins TRBV19 to TRBJ2-7; TRBD1 aligns across 7 bases. The germline gives CDR1 LNHDA, CDR2 SQIVND (reference sequence). The CDR3 spans 15 residues. Trimming removed 3 bases from V and 5 bases from J; junction bases left unmatched: 10. CDR3: CASSIIRTGGNEQYF. The CDR3 DNA is TGTGCCAGTAGTATCATCAGGACAGGCGGTAACGAGCAGTACTTC. Together with reference TRBV19 and TRBJ2-7, the CDR3 gives the full variable domain: DGGITQSPKYLFRKEGQNVTLSCEQNLNHDAMYWYRQDPGQGLRLIYYSQIVNDFQKGDIAEGYSVSREKKESFPLTVTSAQKNPTAFYLCASSIIRTGGNEQYFGPGTRLTVT.

The CDR3, as DNA: TGTGCCAGTAGGAGCAGTGGGACTGGGGATACGGGGCAGTACTTC. It is translated as CASRSSGTGDTGQYF. The chain uses TRBV19 and TRBJ2-7, with a possible D match to TRBD2 (6 bases). CDR3 length: 15 amino acids. Per the germline V gene, CDR1 is LNHDA and CDR2 is SQIVND (reference sequence). V was trimmed by 6 bases and J by 9 bases, leaving 24 bases between them.

The genes are TRBV5-3 and TRBJ1-5, with 11 bases lining up with TRBD1. TRBV5-3 is identified as an open reading frame with a role that is uncertain. V gave up 5 bases and J gave up 5 bases; unmatched junction bases: 9. The CDR3 consists of 16 residues. The CDR3 reads CARRRGQGAFHQPQHF. In DNA form, the CDR3 reads TGTGCCAGAAGAAGAGGACAGGGGGCCTTTCATCAGCCCCAGCATTTT.

The gene calls are TRBV19 and TRBJ1-4; weak D call: TRBD1 (6 bases). CDR1 and CDR2 from the germline V gene are LNHDA and SQIVND (reference sequence). The germline V and J ends were trimmed by 3 bases and 7 bases, with 15 bases remaining between them. The CDR3 totals 15 residues. The CDR3 sequence is CASSMWQGSGEKLFF. The CDR3 nucleotides are TGTGCCAGTAGTATGTGGCAGGGGAGTGGTGAAAAACTGTTTTTT.

The rearrangement joins TRBV27 to TRBJ1-6, with 7 bases that match TRBD1. Trimming took 8 bases from V and 10 from J; bases not matched to a gene: 11. The CDR3 is 14 amino acids. The germline V gene has CDR1 MNHEY and CDR2 SMNVEV (reference sequence). The CDR3 here is CASGGRGDTSPLHF. For the CDR3, the DNA is TGTGCCAGCGGGGGCAGGGGGGACACCTCACCCCTCCACTTT.

The genes are TRBV27 and TRBJ2-5, with 10 bases identical to TRBD1. Unmatched junction bases numbered 10, after V lost 6 bases and J lost 6 bases. The germline gives CDR1 MNHEY, CDR2 SMNVEV (reference sequence). The CDR3 loop spans 15 amino acids. CDR3 sequence reads: CASSTTGTGAKTQYF. In DNA form, the CDR3 reads TGTGCCAGCAGCACTACCGGGACAGGGGCGAAGACCCAGTACTTC.

The chain couples TRBV19 to TRBJ1-5, with TRBD1 matching over 7 bases. The germline V gene has CDR1 LNHDA and CDR2 SQIVND (reference sequence). CDR3 length equals 14 residues. With V trimmed by 5 bases and J by 10 bases, 11 bases remained unmatched. The CDR3 spells CASSATGDNKPQHF. Written as DNA, the CDR3 is TGTGCCAGTAGTGCTACAGGGGACAACAAACCCCAGCATTTT.

The gene calls are TRBV5-6 and TRBJ1-1; a possible D gene is TRBD1 (6 bases). The germline V gene has CDR1 SGHDT and CDR2 YYEEEE. The length of the CDR3 is 17 residues. V was trimmed by 0 bases and J by 1 base, leaving 16 bases between them. The CDR3 loop reads CASSLAVYRAPNTEAFF. The CDR3 DNA sequence: TGTGCCAGCAGCTTGGCCGTATACAGGGCGCCGAACACTGAAGCTTTCTTT.

This chain joins TRBV5-1 and TRBJ1-1; 11 bases align to TRBD1. Germline values: CDR1 SGHRS, CDR2 YFSETQ. The length of the CDR3 is 15 residues. The V and J ends lost 3 bases and 4 bases, in that order; junction bases with no gene match: 5. This chain's CDR3 is CASSSTGTGGTEAFF. DNA for the CDR3: TGCGCCAGCAGCTCGACCGGGACAGGGGGCACTGAAGCTTTCTTT.

The genes are TRBV5-1 and TRBJ2-3; tentative D call: TRBD1 (5 bases). V was trimmed by 6 bases and J by 0 bases, leaving 14 bases between them. CDR1 is SGHRS and CDR2 is YFSETQ in the germline V gene. There are 15 residues in the CDR3. CDR3 amino acids: CASIQDTASTDTQYF. CDR3 nucleotides: TGCGCCAGCATCCAGGACACTGCTAGCACAGATACGCAGTATTTT.

This chain connects TRBV5-6 to TRBJ2-2; D is possibly TRBD1 (6 bases). The CDR3 runs 19 residues. V lost 0 bases and J lost 6, with 24 bases in between. Germline CDR1 is SGHDT and CDR2 is YYEEEE. The chain's CDR3 is CASSLGRGREWALPGELFF. For the CDR3, the DNA is TGTGCCAGCAGCTTGGGCAGGGGAAGGGAATGGGCACTTCCCGGGGAGCTGTTTTTT.

This clone has just one count. This chain connects TRBV11-2 to TRBJ1-2; 7 bases match TRBD1. With 0 bases clipped from V and 8 bases from J, the junction kept 21 bases outside the gene matches. CDR1 is SGHAT, CDR2 FQNNGV, per germline. This CDR3 contains 19 residues. The DNA of the CDR3 is TGTGCCAGCAGCTTAGATCGAGGGCTCGAGACAGGGACAACTATGGGCTACACCTTC. Translated, it gives CASSLDRGLETGTTMGYTF.

V gene TRBV7-2 combines with J gene TRBJ2-7, with 8 bases aligning to TRBD1. The CDR3 runs 15 residues. Germline V CDR1 and CDR2: SGHTA, FQGNSA. Trimming at V came to 5 bases and at J to 3 bases, leaving 9 bases not matched to a gene. In DNA, the CDR3 is TGTGCCAGCAGCCCGAGTCCCGGGACAGGCTACGAGCAGTACTTC. Translated: CASSPSPGTGYEQYF.

The chain carries TRBV27 and TRBJ2-1, with TRBD1 matching 7 bases. V dropped 4 bases and J dropped 0; count of bases not matched to a gene: 6. This CDR3 spans 16 amino acids. The germline V gene encodes CDR1 MNHEY and CDR2 SMNVEV (reference sequence). For the CDR3, the DNA is TGTGCCAGCAGTTGGGACAGCCCGAGCTCCTACAATGAGCAGTTCTTC. Translation: CASSWDSPSSYNEQFF.

The rearrangement links TRBV19 to TRBJ1-5, with 7 bases identical to TRBD1. Trimming took 6 bases from V and 2 from J; bases not matched to a gene: 4. Germline CDR1 reads LNHDA; CDR2 reads SQIVND (reference sequence). The CDR3 spans 14 residues. The CDR3 DNA reads as TGTGCCAGTAGGAGGGGGCACGGCAATCAGCCCCAGCATTTT. This gives the protein CASRRGHGNQPQHF.

V and J are TRBV5-1 and TRBJ2-5, with 11 nucleotides matching TRBD2. The germline gives CDR1 SGHRS, CDR2 YFSETQ. Germline trimming cut 2 bases from V and 4 bases from J; bases unmatched to any gene: 4. The CDR3 sequence is 15 residues long. The CDR3: CASSLSSGGTETQYF. Here the CDR3 DNA reads TGCGCCAGCAGCTTATCTAGCGGGGGGACAGAGACCCAGTACTTC. The whole variable domain, filled in from reference TRBV5-1 and TRBJ2-5, reads KAGVTQTPRYLIKTRGQQVTLSCSPISGHRSVSWYQQTPGQGLQFLFEYFSETQRNKGNFPGRFSGRQFSNSRSEMNVSTLELGDSALYLCASSLSSGGTETQYFGPGTRLLVL.